This TCR beta chain was obtained from a study of tumor-infiltrating lymphocytes in primary liver carcinoma. A primer in the constant region served to generate TCR beta cDNA from about 480 ng of total RNA. Three nested multiplex PCR rounds, a slightly modified ARM-PCR, produced the libraries for TCR beta. The first two PCR rounds used TRBV1-TRBV30 primers with a Cbeta primer, nine to eleven cycles each. TCRdb independently ran MiXCR on the multiplex PCR reads; one entry per CDR3 protein. Found here are fewer than 350,000 distinct CDR3 sequences, approximately 65% of them singletons; the top ten hold about 8.4%. Points on this clonotype: The target antigen is unknown. An end of the junction differs from the germline gene, which may be a read error.

The CDR3 is 14 residues long. Blood RNA came from unsorted whole blood; germline DNA was also extracted. General observations from the study: Tumor top-250-clone fraction significantly exceeded that of blood (p = 0.039). The overlap of tumor-adjacent and tumor-blood pairs was smaller than that of tumor region pairs.

The sample comprised peripheral blood. The genes are TRBV12-3 or TRBV12-4 and TRBJ1-4; the match to TRBD1 covers 7 bases. This receptor was obtained from a man between 40 and 49 years old with primary liver carcinoma and hepatitis B virus infection. CDR3: CASGGTENRNGLLF. Written as DNA, the CDR3 is TGTGCCAGCGGGGGGACAGAGAACCGAAACGGACTGCTTTTT.